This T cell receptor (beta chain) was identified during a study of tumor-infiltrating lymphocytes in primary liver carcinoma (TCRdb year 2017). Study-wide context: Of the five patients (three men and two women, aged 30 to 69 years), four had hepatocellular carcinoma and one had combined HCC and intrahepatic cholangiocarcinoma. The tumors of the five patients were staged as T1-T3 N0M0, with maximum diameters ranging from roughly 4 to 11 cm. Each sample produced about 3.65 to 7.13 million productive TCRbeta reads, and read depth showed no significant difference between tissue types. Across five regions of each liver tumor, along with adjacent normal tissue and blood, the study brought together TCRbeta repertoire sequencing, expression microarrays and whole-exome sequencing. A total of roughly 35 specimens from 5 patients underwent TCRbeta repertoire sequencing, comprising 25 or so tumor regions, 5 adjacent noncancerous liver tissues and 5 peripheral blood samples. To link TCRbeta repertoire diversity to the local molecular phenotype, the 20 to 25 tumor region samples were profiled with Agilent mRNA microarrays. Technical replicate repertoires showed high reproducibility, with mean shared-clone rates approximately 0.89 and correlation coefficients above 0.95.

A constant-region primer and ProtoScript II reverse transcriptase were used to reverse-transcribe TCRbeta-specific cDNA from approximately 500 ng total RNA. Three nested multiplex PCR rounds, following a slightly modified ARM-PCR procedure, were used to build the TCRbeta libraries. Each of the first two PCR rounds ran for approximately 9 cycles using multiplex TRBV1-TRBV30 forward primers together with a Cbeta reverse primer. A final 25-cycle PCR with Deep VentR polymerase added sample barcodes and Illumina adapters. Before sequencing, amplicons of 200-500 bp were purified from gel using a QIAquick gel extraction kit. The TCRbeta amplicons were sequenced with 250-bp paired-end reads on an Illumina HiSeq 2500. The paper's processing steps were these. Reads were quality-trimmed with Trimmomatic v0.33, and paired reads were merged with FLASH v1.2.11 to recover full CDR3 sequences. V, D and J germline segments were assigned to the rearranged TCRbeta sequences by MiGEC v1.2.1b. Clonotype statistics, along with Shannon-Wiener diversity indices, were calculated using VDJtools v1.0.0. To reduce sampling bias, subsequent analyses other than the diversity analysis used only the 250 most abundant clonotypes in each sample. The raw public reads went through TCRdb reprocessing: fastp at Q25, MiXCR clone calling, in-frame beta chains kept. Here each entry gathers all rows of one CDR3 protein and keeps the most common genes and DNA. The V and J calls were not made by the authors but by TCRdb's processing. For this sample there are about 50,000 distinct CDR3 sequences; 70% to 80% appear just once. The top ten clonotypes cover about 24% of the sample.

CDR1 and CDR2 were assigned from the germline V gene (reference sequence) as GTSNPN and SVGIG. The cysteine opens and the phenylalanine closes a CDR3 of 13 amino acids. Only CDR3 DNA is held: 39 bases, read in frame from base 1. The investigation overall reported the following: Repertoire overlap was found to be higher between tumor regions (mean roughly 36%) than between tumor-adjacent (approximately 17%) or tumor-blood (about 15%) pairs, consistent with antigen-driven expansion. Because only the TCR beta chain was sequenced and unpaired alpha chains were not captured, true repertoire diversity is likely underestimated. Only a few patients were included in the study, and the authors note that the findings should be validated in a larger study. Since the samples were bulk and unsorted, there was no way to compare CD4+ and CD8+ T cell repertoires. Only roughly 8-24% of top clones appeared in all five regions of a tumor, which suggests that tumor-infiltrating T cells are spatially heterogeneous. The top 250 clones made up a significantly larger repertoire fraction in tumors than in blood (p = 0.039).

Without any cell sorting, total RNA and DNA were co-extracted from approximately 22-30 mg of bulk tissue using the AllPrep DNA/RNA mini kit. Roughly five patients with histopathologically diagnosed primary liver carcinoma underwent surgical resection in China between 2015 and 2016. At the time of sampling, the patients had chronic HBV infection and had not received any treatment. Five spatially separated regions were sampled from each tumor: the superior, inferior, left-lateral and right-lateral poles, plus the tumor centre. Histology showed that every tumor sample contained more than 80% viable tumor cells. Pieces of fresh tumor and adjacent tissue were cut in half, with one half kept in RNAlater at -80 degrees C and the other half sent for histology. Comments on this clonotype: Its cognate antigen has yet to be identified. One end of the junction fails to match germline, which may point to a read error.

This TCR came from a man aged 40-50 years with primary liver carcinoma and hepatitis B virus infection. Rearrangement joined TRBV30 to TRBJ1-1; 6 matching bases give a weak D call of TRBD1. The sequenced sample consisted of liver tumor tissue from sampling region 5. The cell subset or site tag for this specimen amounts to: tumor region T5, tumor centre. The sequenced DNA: TGTGCCTGGAAGGAGGGGGGGAGCACTGAAGCTATCTTT. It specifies CAWKEGGSTEAIF.